This TCR beta chain was sequenced for a study of beta chain features in type 1 diabetes. Study-wide results and caveats: Junctions at VDJ sites from type 1 diabetes patients had fewer insertions and more deletions.

In the case of this clone: As yet, its antigen is unknown.

The V end lost 0 bases, the J end lost 1 base, and 10 bases lay between the germline ends. This CDR3 is 14 amino acids long. CDR1 and CDR2 from the germline V gene are SQVTM and ANQGSEA. Of the isolated RNA, all was reverse transcribed, and so the sequenced material was expressed TCRB transcripts. Only in-frame clones appear in the TCRdb table, and some are missing; sequencing was by immunoSEQ multiplex PCR. The sample comprises 680,000 or so clones, around a sixth of which are singletons, and 0.093% rests with the top ten. Sequenced material: naive CD4+ T cells from blood. The chain is built from TRBV29-1 and TRBJ2-7, with D possibly called TRBD1 or TRBD2 (5 bases each). The clonotype was recovered from a man in his late teens or twenties in good health. CDR3 region: CSVEEGTLSYEQYF. CDR3 in DNA: TGCAGCGTTGAAGAAGGGACCCTGTCCTACGAGCAGTACTTC.